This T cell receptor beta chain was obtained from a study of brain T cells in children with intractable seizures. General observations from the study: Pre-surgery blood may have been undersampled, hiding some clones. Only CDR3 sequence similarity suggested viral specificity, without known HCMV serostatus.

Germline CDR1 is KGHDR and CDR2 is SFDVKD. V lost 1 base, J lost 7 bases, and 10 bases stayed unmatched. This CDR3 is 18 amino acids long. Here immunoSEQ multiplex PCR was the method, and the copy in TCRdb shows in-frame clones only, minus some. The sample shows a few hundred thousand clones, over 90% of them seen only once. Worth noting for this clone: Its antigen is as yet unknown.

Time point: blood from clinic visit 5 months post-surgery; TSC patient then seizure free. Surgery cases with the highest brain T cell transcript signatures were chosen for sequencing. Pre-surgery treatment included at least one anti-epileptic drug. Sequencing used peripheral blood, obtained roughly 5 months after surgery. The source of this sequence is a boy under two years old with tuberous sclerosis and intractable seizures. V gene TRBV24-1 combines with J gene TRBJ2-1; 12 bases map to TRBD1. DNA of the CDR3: TGTGCCACCAGTGATTTAACAAAGGGACAGGGGGCCTGGAATGAGCAGTTCTTC. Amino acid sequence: CATSDLTKGQGAWNEQFF.